This record covers a single T cell receptor (beta chain). Antigen specificity is unknown. The sample belongs to a study of T cells after yellow fever vaccination. For the study at large: Each low-cell-number fraction was prepared by means of SMART-Seq v4 Ultra Low Input. Findings and limits, study-wide: Post-booster repertoires contained most primary-vaccination clones again (approximately 95% CD4, about 88% CD8).

Germline loops: CDR1 SGDLS, CDR2 YYNGEE. The CDR3 is made up of 15 amino acids. Trimming cost V 0 bases and J 5 bases, with 14 bases left between them. Template-switching 5'RACE yielded the TCR cDNA; a universal primer site and UMIs were added in the process. TCRdb fed the 5' RACE reads into MiXCR, producing one record per CDR3 protein. The table records hundreds of thousands of distinct CDR3 sequences, around an eighth of them present only once. The J gene is TRBJ2-5, the V gene TRBV9; maybe TRBD1 (7 bases). The TCR sequence derives from a young man who received the YFV17D yellow fever vaccine. The sample was CD4+ T cells sorted from PBMCs, taken 15 days after the yellow fever booster vaccination. The CDR3 sequence is CASSVDPGGLETQYF. The CDR3 region has the DNA TGTGCCAGCAGCGTAGACCCAGGGGGGCTTGAGACCCAGTACTTC.